This T cell receptor (beta chain) was recorded in a study of human T cells and chemical hapten exposure. Across the whole study: The study enrolled mostly female patients with alopecia areata, totalis or universalis. General study results and limits: PT1 expanded TCR counts and patch test score correlated positively. Compared with pre-sensitization or healthy control sets, expanded TCRs clustered more.

This clonotype was observed a single time. Its cognate antigen is unknown. Documented time point: pre-sensitization, week 0. Treatment defined: therapeutic diphenylcyclopropenone sensitization with weekly scalp DPC. MiXCR was run by TCRdb on the RACE reads, yielding one entry per CDR3 protein. The sample includes about 380,000 distinct CDR3 sequences, 5% to 6.5% seen only once; the top ten take 2.5% to 3%. The germline CDR1 and CDR2 sequences are LGHDT and YNNKEL (reference sequence). V lost 4 bases and J lost 0; bases outside the gene matches: 8. This CDR3 has 16 amino acids. The chain joins TRBV3-1 to TRBJ1-1, with 7 bases fitting TRBD1. The sequences come from whole blood, collected in connection with sensitization to the hapten diphenylcyclopropenone (DPC). The clonotype was recovered from a woman aged 50 to 65 with alopecia areata. Some clones in this sample may be carry-over from other donors' samples. CDR3: CASSPLRQGMNTEAFF. CDR3 in DNA: TGTGCCAGCAGCCCTCTTCGACAGGGAATGAACACTGAAGCTTTCTTT.